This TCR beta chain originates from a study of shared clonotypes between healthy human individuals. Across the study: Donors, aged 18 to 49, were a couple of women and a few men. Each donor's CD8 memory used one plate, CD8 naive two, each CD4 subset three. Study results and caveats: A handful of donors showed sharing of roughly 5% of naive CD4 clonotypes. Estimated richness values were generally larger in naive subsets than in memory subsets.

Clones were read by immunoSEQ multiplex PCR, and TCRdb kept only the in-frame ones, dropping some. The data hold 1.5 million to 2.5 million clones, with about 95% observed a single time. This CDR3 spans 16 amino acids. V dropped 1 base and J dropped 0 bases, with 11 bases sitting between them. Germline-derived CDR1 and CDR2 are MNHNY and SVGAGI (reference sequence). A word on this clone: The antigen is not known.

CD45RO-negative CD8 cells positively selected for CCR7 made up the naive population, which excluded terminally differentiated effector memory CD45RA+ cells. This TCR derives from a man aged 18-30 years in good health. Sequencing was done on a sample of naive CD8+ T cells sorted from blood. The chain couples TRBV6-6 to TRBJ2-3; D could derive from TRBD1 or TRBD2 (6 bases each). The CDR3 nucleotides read TGTGCCAGCAGTTACTGGGGGGCGGGCAGCACAGATACGCAGTATTTT. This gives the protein CASSYWGAGSTDTQYF.